A selection of T cell receptor beta chains follows, all from one sample in a study of persistence of HIV-infected CD4 T cells. Clones were sequenced by immunoSEQ multiplex PCR, and TCRdb holds only the in-frame ones, with some missing. The data contain almost 20,000 clones, about 60% of them singletons. Their target antigens are unknown. The specimen was CD4+ T cells sorted from PBMCs after approximately 19-hour stimulation, collected from a patient who received antiretroviral therapy. The receptors shown here come from an adult woman with HIV who was CMV-seropositive. CDR3s include the opening cysteine and the closing phenylalanine or tryptophan. Fields, in order: CDR3 DNA, CDR3 protein, V gene, J gene, clone size, D gene. A D gene is named only where the DNA matches it firmly. The size field is filled for only some rows; it gives once, few, many or a size class.

DNA: TGTGCCAGCAGTTGGTCCGGGGAGCTGTTTTTT
CDR3: CASSWSGELFF
V: TRBV13
J: TRBJ2-2
size: NA
D: NA

DNA: TGTGCCAGTAGTATCGGGACAGCTGGAAACACCATATATTTT
CDR3: CASSIGTAGNTIYF
V: TRBV19
J: TRBJ1-3
size: NA
D: TRBD1

DNA: TGTGCCAGCAGCTTGTCCCGAGCGGAAGAAAAACTGTTTTTT
CDR3: CASSLSRAEEKLFF
V: TRBV5-5
J: TRBJ1-4
size: NA
D: NA

DNA: TGTGCCAGCAGTTTGTCCTATCGGGCGAAAATCACCTTC
CDR3: CASSLSYRAKITF
V: TRBV12-3/TRBV12-4
J: TRBJ1-2
size: medium-sized
D: NA

DNA: TGTGCCAGCAGGGGACAGCAGAACACTGAAGCTTTCTTT
CDR3: CASRGQQNTEAFF
V: TRBV5-4
J: TRBJ1-1
size: NA
D: TRBD1

DNA: TGCGCCAGCAGCTTGGACAGGGGTACAGACACCATATATTTT
CDR3: CASSLDRGTDTIYF
V: TRBV5-1
J: TRBJ1-3
size: NA
D: TRBD1

DNA: TGTGCCACCAGCAGACCCGGGACAGGGGAACGGGGTGGCTACACCTTC
CDR3: CATSRPGTGERGGYTF
V: TRBV15
J: TRBJ1-2
size: NA
D: TRBD1

DNA: TGTGCCAGCAGCCCCTCAGTCCGAGAAGCTTTCTTT
CDR3: CASSPSVREAFF
V: TRBV7-2
J: TRBJ1-1
size: NA
D: NA

DNA: TGCGCCAGCAGCCCTCCTTTAGGGACTAGTGTCCACAATGAGCAGTTCTTC
CDR3: CASSPPLGTSVHNEQFF
V: TRBV4-1
J: TRBJ2-1
size: NA
D: TRBD2

DNA: TGTGCCAGCAGCGTAAGGGGCGCCGGGGCCAACGTCCTGACTTTC
CDR3: CASSVRGAGANVLTF
V: TRBV9
J: TRBJ2-6
size: NA
D: NA